The TCR beta chain under discussion was sequenced for a study of cytomegalovirus exposure and HLA in healthy donors. The germline gives CDR1 MNHEY, CDR2 SMNVEV (reference sequence). This CDR3 is 12 amino acids long. V lost 4 bases and J lost 6, with 10 bases in between. Use of 60 Vbeta and 13 Jbeta primers characterized the PCR. Data came from immunoSEQ multiplex PCR; TCRdb stores just in-frame clones and leaves some out. The repertoire holds more than 95,000 clones, with 76% as singletons. Sequenced sample: PBMCs. The chain combines TRBV27 with TRBJ2-7; TRBD1 is a possible D gene (5 bases). The clonotype originates from a woman between 18 and 29 years old in good health and CMV-seropositive. The CDR3 bases are TGTGCCAGCAGTTCCCAGGGTTCCGAGCAGTACTTC. As protein: CASSSQGSEQYF.